Following are 28 T cell receptor beta chains from one sample sequenced in a study of cytomegalovirus exposure and HLA in healthy donors. Primers for the PCR totalled 60 Vbeta and 13 Jbeta. Only in-frame clones appear in the TCRdb table, and some are missing; sequencing was by immunoSEQ multiplex PCR. The sample includes around 170,000 clones, about 82% of them seen just once. Sequenced sample: PBMCs. Every receptor here comes from a young man in good health and CMV-seronegative.

The chain uses TRBV27 and TRBJ2-1; no definite D call. Germline loops: CDR1 MNHEY, CDR2 SMNVEV (reference sequence). This CDR3 comprises 15 residues. V lost 3 bases, J lost 5 bases, and 14 bases lay in between. Here the CDR3 reads CASSFGSLANNEQFF. DNA of the CDR3: TGTGCCAGCAGTTTTGGTTCCTTAGCCAACAATGAGCAGTTCTTC.

The chain uses TRBV5-4 and TRBJ1-1, with D maybe TRBD1 (5 bases). CDR3 length: 13 amino acids. Germline V gene data show CDR1 as SGHNT and CDR2 as YYREEE (reference sequence). Trimming took 6 bases from V and 0 from J, leaving 9 bases between them. CDR3 DNA: TGTGCCAGCAATCAGGGAATGAACACTGAAGCTTTCTTT. This sequence encodes CASNQGMNTEAFF.

This clone was recorded a few times. V and J are TRBV19 and TRBJ2-5; 8 bases map to TRBD1. Trimming removed 6 bases from V and 4 bases from J; junction bases left unmatched: 4. The CDR3 runs 13 residues. CDR1 LNHDA and CDR2 SQIVND come from the germline V gene (reference sequence). The CDR3 sequence: CASRDRALETQYF. In DNA form, the CDR3 reads TGTGCCAGTAGGGACAGGGCCTTAGAGACCCAGTACTTC.

The chain recombines TRBV10-2 with TRBJ2-7; D unclear. The CDR3 is made up of 13 amino acids. The V end was cut by 5 bases, the J end by 2 bases, with 10 bases between. Germline V gene data show CDR1 as WSHSY and CDR2 as SAAADI. The CDR3 loop is CASSMRRAYEQYF. The CDR3 nucleotides read TGCGCCAGCAGTATGCGACGGGCCTACGAGCAGTACTTC.

This chain joins TRBV7-3 and TRBJ2-2; possibly TRBD2 for D (6 bases). The germline CDR1 and CDR2 sequences are SGHTA and FQGTGA. The CDR3 has 16 amino acids. V lost 1 base to trimming and J lost 2 bases, with 11 bases between them. CDR3 region: CASSLRSGLNTGELFF. The DNA of the CDR3 is TGTGCCAGCAGCTTAAGGTCCGGACTAAACACCGGGGAGCTGTTTTTT. The entire variable domain, with the rest obtained from reference TRBV7-3 and TRBJ2-2, is as follows: GAGVSQTPSNKVTEKGKYVELRCDPISGHTALYWYRQSLGQGPEFLIYFQGTGAADDSGLPNDRFFAVRPEGSVSTLKIQRTERGDSAVYLCASSLRSGLNTGELFFGEGSRLTVL.

The rearrangement uses TRBV6-5 and TRBJ2-7; D gene unclear. The germline V gene encodes CDR1 MNHEY and CDR2 SVGAGI. Between the trimmed V and J ends, which lost 6 bases and 2 bases, there was a span of 8 bases. This CDR3 comprises 12 residues. CDR3 region: CASSLDPYEQYF. The DNA of the CDR3 is TGTGCCAGCAGCCTAGATCCCTACGAGCAGTACTTC.

This rearrangement joins TRBV30 to TRBJ2-7, with a weak D call TRBD2 (6 bases). The CDR3 loop spans 13 amino acids. Per germline, CDR1 GTSNPN and CDR2 SVGIG (reference sequence). V lost 3 bases and J lost 2, with 11 bases in between. In DNA form, the CDR3 reads TGTGCCTGGAGCCAGGAGGGCCCCTACGAGCAGTACTTC. Its translation is CAWSQEGPYEQYF.

The gene calls are TRBV5-1 and TRBJ2-2, with 15 bases fitting TRBD2. The CDR3 has 19 amino acids. Germline loops: CDR1 SGHRS, CDR2 YFSETQ. Trimming at V came to 4 bases and at J to 1 base, leaving 8 bases not matched to a gene. Here the CDR3 reads CASSLRTSGRVRNTGELFF. CDR3 sequence (DNA): TGCGCCAGCAGCCTACGGACTAGCGGGAGGGTACGGAACACCGGGGAGCTGTTTTTT.

This rearrangement joins TRBV28 to TRBJ2-3; tentatively, D is TRBD1 (6 bases). The CDR3 covers 14 residues. V lost 6 bases to trimming and J lost 3 bases, with 13 bases between them. Germline V gives CDR1 MDHEN, CDR2 SYDVKM. This CDR3 reads CASRRITGTDTQYF. CDR3 nucleotide sequence: TGTGCCAGCAGGCGAATTACAGGGACAGATACGCAGTATTTT.

The V and J genes are TRBV4-1 and TRBJ2-1, with D possibly being TRBD2 (6 bases). This CDR3 has 16 amino acids. From germline, CDR1 is MGHRA and CDR2 YSYEKL. V was shortened by 3 bases and J by 9 bases, with 21 bases between the two germline ends. The CDR3 sequence: CASSQRRVGIGGEQFF. For the CDR3, the DNA is TGCGCCAGCAGCCAGAGGAGGGTAGGTATTGGTGGTGAGCAGTTCTTC.

Ten or more counts support this clone. The V gene is TRBV27, the J gene TRBJ2-7; 9 nucleotides line up with TRBD1. Germline-derived CDR1 and CDR2 are MNHEY and SMNVEV (reference sequence). The CDR3 has 14 residues. With V trimmed by 6 bases and J by 3 bases, 6 bases remained unmatched. CDR3 bases: TGTGCCAGCAGCCTACAGGGGGCTAACTACGAGCAGTACTTC. It is translated as CASSLQGANYEQYF.

The chain carries TRBV7-3 and TRBJ2-5; D might be TRBD1 (6 bases). The CDR3 is 14 amino acids. Germline V lookup: CDR1 SGHTA, CDR2 FQGTGA. Trimming took 3 bases from V and 4 from J, leaving 12 bases between them. This chain's CDR3 is CASSLGPGVETQYF. The CDR3 DNA follows: TGTGCCAGCAGCTTGGGGCCAGGGGTAGAGACCCAGTACTTC.

This clone came up a few times. The chain is built from TRBV7-6 and TRBJ2-3; 11 bases are shared with TRBD2. Losses at the gene ends were 1 base for V and 0 bases for J; bases not matched to a gene: 6. The CDR3 covers 18 residues. From germline, CDR1 is SGHVS and CDR2 FNYEAQ. The CDR3 here is CASSLGLAGRASTDTQYF. The CDR3 DNA sequence: TGTGCCAGCAGCTTAGGACTAGCGGGGCGTGCTAGCACAGATACGCAGTATTTT. Complete variable domain (other parts from reference TRBV7-6 and TRBJ2-3): GAGVSQSPRYKVTKRGQDVALRCDPISGHVSLYWYRQALGQGPEFLTYFNYEAQQDKSGLPNDRFSAERPEGSISTLTIQRTEQRDSAMYRCASSLGLAGRASTDTQYFGPGTRLTVL.

The V gene is TRBV5-6, the J gene TRBJ2-1; weak D call: TRBD2 (7 bases). V dropped 0 bases and J dropped 9 bases, with 13 bases sitting between them. This CDR3 contains 14 residues. Per germline, CDR1 SGHDT and CDR2 YYEEEE. CDR3 loop: CASSLVGGRGEQFF. The CDR3 nucleotides read TGTGCCAGCAGCTTGGTCGGGGGGCGGGGTGAGCAGTTCTTC.

This chain joins TRBV7-8 and TRBJ1-4; D gene uncertain. V was trimmed by 5 bases and J by 0 bases, leaving 13 bases between them. Germline V lookup: CDR1 SGHVS, CDR2 FQNEAQ. The CDR3 loop spans 16 amino acids. Here the CDR3 DNA reads TGTGCCAGCAGCCCTAGTAGCGGAGCAACTAATGAAAAACTGTTTTTT. This encodes CASSPSSGATNEKLFF.

V usage is TRBV6-5 and J usage is TRBJ2-7; D is undetermined. There are 14 residues in the CDR3. Trimming took off 0 bases at V and 1 base at J, with 7 bases between the two ends. Germline V gene data show CDR1 as MNHEY and CDR2 as SVGAGI. The CDR3 DNA follows: TGTGCCAGCAGTTACTCGGGCACTTCCTACGAGCAGTACTTC. It is translated as CASSYSGTSYEQYF.

The CDR3 here is CASSIRQDEAFF. As DNA, the CDR3 is TGTGCCAGCAGTATAAGACAGGATGAAGCTTTCTTT. The V call is TRBV28, the J call TRBJ1-1, with a weak D call TRBD1 (6 bases). Trimming removed 5 bases at V and 7 bases at J, with 11 bases between. Germline CDR1 MDHEN, CDR2 SYDVKM. The CDR3 runs to 12 residues. The full variable domain, with the rest looked up from reference TRBV28 and TRBJ1-1, is DVKVTQSSRYLVKRTGEKVFLECVQDMDHENMFWYRQDPGLGLRLIYFSYDVKMKEKGDIPEGYSVSREKKERFSLILESASTNQTSMYLCASSIRQDEAFFGQGTRLTVV.

The chain combines TRBV18 with TRBJ1-1; D perhaps matches TRBD1 (6 bases). Trimming pared 1 base from V and 5 bases from J, leaving 20 bases between. Looked up from germline, CDR1 is KGHSH and CDR2 is LQKENI. CDR3 length: 17 residues. The CDR3 bases are TGTGCCAGCTCACCACGTCGGGGGGCTCGGAGCGGTACTGAAGCTTTCTTT. It specifies CASSPRRGARSGTEAFF. Complete variable domain (other parts from reference TRBV18 and TRBJ1-1): NAGVMQNPRHLVRRRGQEARLRCSPMKGHSHVYWYRQLPEEGLKFMVYLQKENIIDESGMPKERFSAEFPKEGPSILRIQQVVRGDSAAYFCASSPRRGARSGTEAFFGQGTRLTVV.

The DNA for the CDR3 is TGTGCCAGCAGCCAAAGACTCGGAATTGGATCCACTGAAGCTTTCTTT. It is translated as CASSQRLGIGSTEAFF. The chain joins TRBV14 to TRBJ1-1; D remains unclear. Germline assignment: CDR1 SGHDN and CDR2 FVKESK. With 2 bases removed from V and 4 bases from J, the gap between germline ends came to 17 bases. This CDR3 region has 16 residues.

The V gene is TRBV6-5, the J gene TRBJ1-2, with D possibly matching TRBD1 (6 bases). The CDR3 covers 14 residues. Germline V lookup: CDR1 MNHEY, CDR2 SVGAGI. V shed 6 bases and J shed 5 bases, with 16 bases lying between them. In DNA form, the CDR3 reads TGTGCCAGCAGGATCCACAGGGCCCAGTATGGCTACACCTTC. This encodes CASRIHRAQYGYTF.

The V and J genes are TRBV10-3 and TRBJ1-1; D not certain. Germline loops: CDR1 ENHRY, CDR2 SYGVKD. The CDR3 is 13 amino acids. V dropped 2 bases and J dropped 0 bases, with 4 bases sitting between them. The CDR3, as DNA: TGTGCCATCAGTGAGCGAGTGAACACTGAAGCTTTCTTT. Encoded protein: CAISERVNTEAFF.

Worth noting for this clone: One end of the junction varies from germline; a read error may be responsible. The gene calls are TRBV7-9 and TRBJ1-2, with 8 positions matching TRBD1. Germline CDR1 reads SEHNR; CDR2 reads FQNEAQ (reference sequence). CDR3 length: 9 amino acids. This CDR3 is CASSSDREF. Here the CDR3 DNA reads TGTGCCAGCAGCTCGGACAGGGAGTTC.

This clone was detected a few times. The rearrangement uses TRBV7-2 and TRBJ1-5, with TRBD1 matching 7 bases. Germline CDR1 SGHTA, CDR2 FQGNSA. This CDR3 is built from 15 residues. The junction had 10 bases not matched to a gene; V was cut back by 4 bases and J by 7 bases. As DNA, the CDR3 is TGTGCCAGCAGCTCCGGACAGGACCCCCGGCAGCCCCAGCATTTT. Residues: CASSSGQDPRQPQHF. The entire variable domain, with the rest obtained from reference TRBV7-2 and TRBJ1-5, is as follows: GAGVSQSPSNKVTEKGKDVELRCDPISGHTALYWYRQSLGQGLEFLIYFQGNSAPDKSGLPSDRFSAERTGGSVSTLTIQRTQQEDSAVYLCASSSGQDPRQPQHFGDGTRLSIL.

The rearrangement links TRBV28 to TRBJ2-3, with D perhaps TRBD1 (6 bases). Trimming took off 5 bases at V and 8 bases at J, with 17 bases between the two ends. The CDR3 is 14 amino acids. CDR1 MDHEN and CDR2 SYDVKM come from the germline V gene. The CDR3 sequence is CASSQTGRSATQYF. The CDR3 nucleotides are TGTGCCAGCAGTCAGACAGGCAGATCAGCTACGCAGTATTTT.

The chain carries TRBV6-1 and TRBJ1-2, with D possibly matching TRBD1 (5 bases). Germline V lookup: CDR1 MNHNS, CDR2 SASEGT. Deletions cut 5 bases from V and 3 bases from J, with 16 bases between. The CDR3 is 15 amino acids. CDR3 sequence: CASSPKSGRDYGYTF. The DNA of the CDR3 is TGTGCCAGCAGTCCCAAGTCGGGCAGGGACTATGGCTACACCTTC.

This chain joins TRBV5-1 and TRBJ1-1, with 8 bases fitting TRBD1. Germline CDR1 reads SGHRS; CDR2 reads YFSETQ. Trimming at V came to 3 bases and at J to 4 bases, leaving 5 bases not matched to a gene. The CDR3 is made up of 14 amino acids. Here the CDR3 reads CASSYQDRATEAFF. In nucleotides, the CDR3 is TGCGCCAGCAGCTACCAGGACAGGGCCACTGAAGCTTTCTTT.

The gene calls are TRBV20-1 and TRBJ2-2; D gene unclear. Germline values: CDR1 DFQATT, CDR2 SNEGSKA (reference sequence). Trimming cost V 5 bases and J 5 bases, with 6 bases left between them. This CDR3 has 11 residues. Written as DNA, the CDR3 is TGCAGTGCTCCCGGTACCGGGGAGCTGTTTTTT. It encodes CSAPGTGELFF.

This chain's CDR3 is CASSSVSGAWNEQFF. The CDR3 DNA sequence: TGTGCCAGCAGCTCAGTGAGCGGTGCCTGGAATGAGCAGTTCTTC. The chain has TRBV7-2 and TRBJ2-1, with D possibly TRBD2 on 5 matching bases. Trimming took off 4 bases at V and 7 bases at J, with 17 bases between the two ends. Looked up from germline, CDR1 is SGHTA and CDR2 is FQGNSA. This CDR3 comprises 15 residues.